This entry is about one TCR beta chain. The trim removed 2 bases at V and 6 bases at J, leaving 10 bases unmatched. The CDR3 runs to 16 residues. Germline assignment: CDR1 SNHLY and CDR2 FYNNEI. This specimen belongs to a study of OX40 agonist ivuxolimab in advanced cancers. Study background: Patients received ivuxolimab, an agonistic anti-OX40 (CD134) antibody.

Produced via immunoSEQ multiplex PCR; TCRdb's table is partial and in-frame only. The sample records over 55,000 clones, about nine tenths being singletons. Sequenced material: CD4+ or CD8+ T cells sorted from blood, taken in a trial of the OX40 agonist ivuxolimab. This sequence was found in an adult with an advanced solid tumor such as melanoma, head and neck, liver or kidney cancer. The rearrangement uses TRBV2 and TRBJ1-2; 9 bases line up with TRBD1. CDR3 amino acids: CASSELETGGGDGYTF. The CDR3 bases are TGTGCCAGCAGTGAACTCGAGACAGGGGGAGGGGATGGCTACACCTTC.